Each of the 21 T cell receptor beta chains below was sequenced from the same sample in a study of radiotherapy plus CTLA-4 blockade in lung cancer. Libraries were prepared by immunoSEQ multiplex PCR; TCRdb keeps only in-frame clonotypes and omits some of them. Counted here are tens of thousands of clones, roughly 80% occurring once; the ten biggest clones make up over 2%. The material was peripheral blood, obtained from a patient treated with radiotherapy plus ipilimumab. Receptors originate from a human donor with non-small cell lung cancer whose response to radiotherapy plus ipilimumab could not be evaluated.

In its sample, this clone was seen a few times. The chain is built from TRBV21-1 and TRBJ2-1; the D call TRBD2 from the table was never checked on the DNA. TRBV21-1 is given as a pseudogene. The CDR3 has 18 residues. CDR3 sequence reads: CASSKRCVGLADFNEQFF. The CDR3 coding sequence is TGTGCCAGCAGCAAGAGGTGCGTCGGACTAGCGGACTTCAATGAGCAGTTCTTC.

The chain joins TRBV4-2 to TRBJ2-3; 12 nucleotides match TRBD1. This CDR3 spans 17 amino acids. J lost 3 bases, V lost 2 bases, and 6 bases had no gene match. Germline V gene sequence: CDR1 LGHNA, CDR2 YNFKEQ. The CDR3 nucleotides read TGTGCCAGCAGCCAACTCGGGACAGGGGGCTCGACAGATACGCAGTATTTT. This gives the protein CASSQLGTGGSTDTQYF.

This clone was counted only a few times. This CDR3 reads CASSSAGTGNTEAFF. Here the CDR3 DNA reads TGTGCCAGCAGCTCAGCCGGGACAGGGAACACTGAAGCTTTCTTT. The V call is TRBV5-8, the J call TRBJ1-1; 8 bases are shared with TRBD1. Germline V gives CDR1 SGHTS, CDR2 YDEGEE. V was clipped by 3 bases and J by 1 base; unmatched bases: 5. The CDR3 is 15 amino acids. Based on the CDR3 plus reference TRBV5-8 and TRBJ1-1, the full variable domain is EAGVTQSPTHLIKTRGQQATLRCSPISGHTSVYWYQQALGLGLQFLLWYDEGEERNRGNFPPRFSGRQFPNYSSELNVNALELEDSALYLCASSSAGTGNTEAFFGQGTRLTVV.

The J gene is TRBJ2-7, the V gene TRBV7-8; perhaps TRBD2 as D (7 bases). Germline CDR1 and CDR2: SGHVS and FQNEAQ. V lost 1 base, J lost 2 bases, and 12 bases lay in between. The CDR3 is 15 amino acids. The CDR3 DNA reads TGTGCCAGCAGCTTAGGCGGGGGCCTAACCTACGAGCAGTACTTC. This codes for CASSLGGGLTYEQYF.

This clone occurred a few times. The CDR3 DNA reads as TGCGCCAGCAGCTTGAACAGGGGCAACACTGAAGCTTTCTTT. It is translated as CASSLNRGNTEAFF. The chain combines TRBV5-1 with TRBJ1-1; 7 positions match TRBD1. CDR1 and CDR2 from the germline V gene are SGHRS and YFSETQ. V shed 1 base and J 2 bases; nucleotides not matched to a gene: 2. The CDR3 length is 14 residues.

This clone was seen only once. The rearrangement joins TRBV6-4 to TRBJ2-2; D uncertain. CDR3 length equals 13 residues. V was shortened by 6 bases and J by 6 bases, with 11 bases between the two germline ends. In germline, CDR1 is MRHNA, CDR2 SNTAGT. For the CDR3, the DNA is TGTGCCAGCAGCGCGGAGTTTCCCGGGGAGCTGTTTTTT. This encodes CASSAEFPGELFF.

This clone is judged medium-sized (0.01 to 0.1%). The V and J genes are TRBV7-8 and TRBJ2-7; TRBD1 might be the D (5 bases). Germline V gives CDR1 SGHVS, CDR2 FQNEAQ. Trimming cost V 1 base and J 1 base, with 8 bases left between them. The CDR3 contains 14 residues. CDR3 amino acids: CASSLGSGSYEQYF. The CDR3 DNA is TGTGCCAGCAGCTTAGGCTCAGGGTCCTACGAGCAGTACTTC.

The rearrangement links TRBV7-9 to TRBJ2-5; 11 bases fit TRBD1. The CDR3 consists of 14 residues. The germline CDR1 and CDR2 sequences are SEHNR and FQNEAQ (reference sequence). V lost 5 bases, J lost 4 bases, and 3 bases stayed unmatched. The CDR3 sequence: CASSVGTGGETQYF. The CDR3 nucleotides are TGTGCCAGCAGCGTAGGGACAGGGGGAGAGACCCAGTACTTC.

This clone has only a few counts. The genes are TRBV7-2 and TRBJ2-1; 14 bases fit TRBD2. This CDR3 region has 15 residues. From germline, CDR1 is SGHTA and CDR2 FQGNSA. V dropped 6 bases and J dropped 4; count of bases not matched to a gene: 2. The CDR3 bases are TGTGCCAGCAGACGACTAGCGGGAGGGTACAATGAGCAGTTCTTC. Translating gives CASRRLAGGYNEQFF.

The chain couples TRBV7-2 to TRBJ1-6; possible D gene TRBD1, 6 bases. The germline V and J ends were trimmed by 5 bases and 10 bases, with 15 bases remaining between them. The germline V gene encodes CDR1 SGHTA and CDR2 FQGNSA. The CDR3 is made up of 14 amino acids. Here the CDR3 DNA reads TGTGCCAGCAGCACACGGACAGTAAACTCACCCCTCCACTTT. Translating it yields CASSTRTVNSPLHF. Drawing the rest from reference TRBV7-2 and TRBJ1-6, the complete variable domain is GAGVSQSPSNKVTEKGKDVELRCDPISGHTALYWYRQSLGQGLEFLIYFQGNSAPDKSGLPSDRFSAERTGGSVSTLTIQRTQQEDSAVYLCASSTRTVNSPLHFGNGTRLTVT.

The chain carries TRBV9 and TRBJ2-3; D unresolved. Trimming took 4 bases from V and 3 from J, leaving 6 bases between them. Germline-derived CDR1 and CDR2 are SGDLS and YYNGEE. The CDR3 is 12 amino acids. The CDR3 sequence: CASSLSTDTQYF. The CDR3 DNA sequence: TGTGCCAGCAGCCTGAGTACAGATACGCAGTATTTT.

V usage is TRBV19 and J usage is TRBJ1-1; TRBD1 is a possible D gene (6 bases). The V end was cut by 5 bases, the J end by 6 bases, with 16 bases between. The CDR3 has 14 amino acids. Germline assignment: CDR1 LNHDA and CDR2 SQIVND (reference sequence). The CDR3 loop reads CASSVGAGGAEAFF. The CDR3 DNA reads TGTGCCAGTAGTGTGGGGGCGGGTGGCGCTGAAGCTTTCTTT.

The chain recombines TRBV7-2 with TRBJ2-5; tentatively, D is TRBD2 (5 bases). CDR3 size: 14 residues. V was pared by 1 base and J by 7 bases, with 13 bases between. CDR1 and CDR2 (germline): SGHTA, FQGNSA. The DNA of the CDR3 is TGTGCCAGCAGCTTAGAAGGACGACGGGGGACCCAGTACTTC. Translated: CASSLEGRRGTQYF.

This chain links TRBV5-4 with TRBJ1-1; 7 bases agree with TRBD1. Germline CDR1 and CDR2: SGHNT and YYREEE (reference sequence). V shed 4 bases, J shed 0 bases, and the junction held 9 bases outside the gene matches. CDR3 length: 16 amino acids. The CDR3 nucleotides read TGTGCCAGCAGCCTCCCGACAGGGAGGATGAACACTGAAGCTTTCTTT. The encoded protein is CASSLPTGRMNTEAFF.

This clone was found once. The rearrangement links TRBV7-7 to TRBJ2-1, with 8 bases identical to TRBD2. Trimming cost V 3 bases and J 5 bases; bases outside gene matches: 0. Germline loops: CDR1 SSHAT, CDR2 FNYEAQ (reference sequence). The CDR3 contains 13 residues. The CDR3 protein is CASSLRGDNEQFF. For the CDR3, the DNA is TGTGCCAGCAGCTTGCGGGGGGACAATGAGCAGTTCTTC.

The V and J genes are TRBV4-2 and TRBJ2-7, with D tentatively TRBD2 (6 bases). CDR3 length: 14 residues. CDR1 LGHNA and CDR2 YNFKEQ come from the germline V gene. V was clipped by 0 bases and J by 7 bases, with 13 bases between them. The DNA for the CDR3 is TGTGCCAGCAGCCAAGATACGGGAGCGGTAGAGCAGTACTTC. Its translation is CASSQDTGAVEQYF.

The gene calls are TRBV5-4 and TRBJ2-2, with TRBD2 matching over 9 bases. CDR1 and CDR2 from the germline V gene are SGHNT and YYREEE (reference sequence). V shed 3 bases and J 4 bases; nucleotides not matched to a gene: 4. The CDR3 has 15 amino acids. This CDR3 is CASSSAGGSTGELFF. For the CDR3, the DNA is TGTGCCAGCAGCTCAGCGGGGGGATCCACCGGGGAGCTGTTTTTT.

The rearrangement uses TRBV23-1 and TRBJ2-7; a possible D gene is TRBD2 (5 bases). TRBV23-1 carries the ORF label, with uncertain function. The CDR3 spans 15 residues. V dropped 1 base and J dropped 5 bases, with 15 bases sitting between them. CDR3 nucleotides: TGCGCCAGCAGTCAATTTTGCCTAGCTGTCGACGAGCAGTACTTC. Translation: CASSQFCLAVDEQYF.

V gene TRBV19 combines with J gene TRBJ2-7; 7 bases line up with TRBD1. Germline CDR1 is LNHDA and CDR2 is SQIVND (reference sequence). The CDR3 length is 14 residues. V shed 8 bases and J 4 bases; nucleotides not matched to a gene: 11. The CDR3 bases are TGTGCCAGTGCCTTGATCGACAGGGAATACGAGCAGTACTTC. Amino acids: CASALIDREYEQYF.

CDR3 region: CASSRTSGGTSYEQYF. CDR3 bases: TGTGCCAGCTCACGGACTAGCGGGGGGACCTCCTACGAGCAGTACTTC. The chain couples TRBV18 to TRBJ2-7; 14 positions match TRBD2. V shed 4 bases and J 0 bases; nucleotides not matched to a gene: 2. The CDR3 spans 16 residues. The V gene's germline CDR1 is KGHSH and CDR2 LQKENI.

This chain connects TRBV19 to TRBJ1-2; possible D gene TRBD1, 5 bases. The CDR3 is made up of 14 amino acids. Trimming stripped 1 base from V and 4 bases from J, with 10 bases between. The germline gives CDR1 LNHDA, CDR2 SQIVND (reference sequence). The CDR3: CASSIGGGSYGYTF. The CDR3 DNA reads TGTGCCAGTAGTATAGGGGGCGGGAGCTATGGCTACACCTTC.